This section outlines one T cell receptor beta chain sequence together with its context. The target antigen is unknown. The data derive from a study of graft-versus-host responses after intestinal transplantation. Study-level findings and limits: The marrow of recipients harbored GvH clones, and ileum or blood showed some of them first.

The CDR3 runs 13 residues. Per germline, CDR1 SGHNT and CDR2 YENEEA. V was clipped by 5 bases and J by 8 bases; unmatched bases: 4. TCRdb keeps only in-frame clones here, not all; method: immunoSEQ multiplex PCR. Of more than 100,000 clones listed, roughly 91% are singletons. The sequence derives from a human donor who received an intestinal transplant. The chain uses TRBV11-3 and TRBJ1-4; TRBD1 matches at 8 bases. Sequenced material: unstimulated CD4+ T cells sorted from spleen or lymph node cells, taken before intestinal transplant. CDR3 DNA sequence: TGTGCCAGCAGCACTGGGACAGGCGAAAAACTGTTTTTT. Translation: CASSTGTGEKLFF.